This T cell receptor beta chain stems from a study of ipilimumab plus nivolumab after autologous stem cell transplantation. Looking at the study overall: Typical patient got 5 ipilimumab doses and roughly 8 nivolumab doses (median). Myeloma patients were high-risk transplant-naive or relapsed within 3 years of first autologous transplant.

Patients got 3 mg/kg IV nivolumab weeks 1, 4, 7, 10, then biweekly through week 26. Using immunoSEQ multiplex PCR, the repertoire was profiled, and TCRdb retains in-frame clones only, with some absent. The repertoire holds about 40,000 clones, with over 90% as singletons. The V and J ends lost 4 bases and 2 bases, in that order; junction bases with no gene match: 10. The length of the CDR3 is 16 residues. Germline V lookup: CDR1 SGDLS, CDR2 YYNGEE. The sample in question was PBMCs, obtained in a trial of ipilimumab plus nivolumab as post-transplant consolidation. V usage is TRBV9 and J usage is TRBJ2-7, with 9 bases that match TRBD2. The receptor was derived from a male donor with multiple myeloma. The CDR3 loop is CASSPSLAGGPYEQYF. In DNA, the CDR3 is TGTGCCAGCAGCCCCTCTCTGGCGGGAGGGCCCTACGAGCAGTACTTC.